The 6 T cell receptor beta chains presented below share a single source sample, sequenced in a study of radiotherapy plus CTLA-4 blockade in lung cancer. Profiled with immunoSEQ multiplex PCR; TCRdb holds only in-frame clones, not every one. This sample has about 77,000 clones, with 74% found just once. The specimen was peripheral blood, collected from a patient treated with radiotherapy plus ipilimumab. The receptors come from a human donor with non-small cell lung cancer whose response to radiotherapy plus ipilimumab could not be evaluated.

The chain uses TRBV5-6 and TRBJ1-1; D not resolved. The germline gives CDR1 SGHDT, CDR2 YYEEEE. This CDR3 has 13 residues. The V end was cut by 2 bases, the J end by 1 base, with 6 bases between. The chain's CDR3 is CASSFTQNTEAFF. The CDR3 DNA reads TGTGCCAGCAGCTTCACACAGAACACTGAAGCTTTCTTT. Using reference TRBV5-6 and TRBJ1-1 for the parts outside the CDR3, the full variable domain is DAGVTQSPTHLIKTRGQQVTLRCSPKSGHDTVSWYQQALGQGPQFIFQYYEEEERQRGNFPDRFSGHQFPNYSSELNVNALLLGDSALYLCASSFTQNTEAFFGQGTRLTVV.

This clone was detected only once. This chain joins TRBV5-4 and TRBJ2-2; 12 bases line up with TRBD2. Germline CDR1 and CDR2: SGHNT and YYREEE (reference sequence). The CDR3 is 18 amino acids. Trimming took 3 bases from V and 6 from J; bases not matched to a gene: 12. This CDR3 is CASSSGTSGYQGAGELFF. The CDR3 DNA follows: TGTGCCAGCAGCTCCGGGACTAGCGGGTACCAGGGGGCCGGGGAGCTGTTTTTT.

The chain employs TRBV14 and TRBJ2-7; D remains unclear. The CDR3 is 13 residues long. The germline gives CDR1 SGHDN, CDR2 FVKESK. Trimming took 0 bases from V and 6 from J, leaving 9 bases between them. The DNA of the CDR3 is TGTGCCAGCAGCCAAGATCGGGTAAGCGAGCAGTACTTC. This gives the protein CASSQDRVSEQYF. Based on the CDR3 plus reference TRBV14 and TRBJ2-7, the full variable domain is EAGVTQFPSHSVIEKGQTVTLRCDPISGHDNLYWYRRVMGKEIKFLLHFVKESKQDESGMPNNRFLAERTGGTYSTLKVQPAELEDSGVYFCASSQDRVSEQYFGPGTRLTVT.

This clone is categorized as medium-sized. This chain uses TRBV5-4 with TRBJ1-1; D is ambiguous. V lost 9 bases and J lost 3, with 18 bases in between. Germline CDR1 and CDR2: SGHNT and YYREEE (reference sequence). The CDR3 contains 14 residues. The CDR3 sequence is CAIKEGLDYTEAFF. The CDR3 nucleotides read TGTGCCATCAAAGAAGGGTTGGACTACACTGAAGCTTTCTTT.

Notes on this clone: The junction departs from the called germline gene at one end, perhaps through a read error. The chain uses TRBV5-1 and TRBJ1-3, with a possible D match to TRBD1 (6 bases). CDR3 length equals 16 residues. Germline lookup yields CDR1 SGHRS and CDR2 YFSETQ. The CDR3 loop reads CAGSLGTQGSGNTIYF. Here the CDR3 DNA reads TGCGCCGGCAGCTTGGGCACACAGGGCTCTGGAAACACCATATATTTT.

The chain links TRBV5-1 to TRBJ1-1; D unclear. This CDR3 comprises 15 residues. Germline CDR1 is SGHRS and CDR2 is YFSETQ. Between the trimmed V and J ends, which lost 1 base and 1 base, there was a span of 11 bases. CDR3 region: CASSLLRGQNTEAFF. The CDR3 bases are TGCGCCAGCAGCTTGTTGAGAGGCCAGAACACTGAAGCTTTCTTT.